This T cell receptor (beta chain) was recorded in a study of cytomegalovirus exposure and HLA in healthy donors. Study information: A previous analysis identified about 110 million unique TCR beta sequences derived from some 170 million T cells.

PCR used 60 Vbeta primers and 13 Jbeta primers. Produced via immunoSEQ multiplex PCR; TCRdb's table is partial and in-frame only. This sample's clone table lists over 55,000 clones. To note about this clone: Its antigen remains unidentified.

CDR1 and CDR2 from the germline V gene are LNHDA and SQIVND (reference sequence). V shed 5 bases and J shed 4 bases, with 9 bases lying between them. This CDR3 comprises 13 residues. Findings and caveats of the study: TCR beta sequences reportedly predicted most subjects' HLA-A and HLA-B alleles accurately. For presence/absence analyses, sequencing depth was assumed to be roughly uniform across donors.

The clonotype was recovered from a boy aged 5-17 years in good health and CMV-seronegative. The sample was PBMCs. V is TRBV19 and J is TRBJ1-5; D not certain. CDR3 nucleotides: TGTGCCAGTAGTTTTACAGAGAATCAGCCCCAGCATTTT. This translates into CASSFTENQPQHF.